These T cell receptor beta chains were read from a single sample in a study of identical twins. Using its own MiXCR run on the 5' RACE reads, TCRdb lists one record per CDR3 protein. In the table there are fewer than 550,000 distinct CDR3 sequences, roughly 13% of which are singletons. These data also featured in a second study, about yellow fever vaccine responses in identical twins.

Input material: CD4+ T cells sorted from blood. The receptors stem from a woman between 18 and 29 years old in good health. CDR3s include the opening cysteine and the closing phenylalanine or tryptophan. Fields, in order: D gene, J gene, clone size, V gene, CDR3 protein, CDR3 DNA. The D gene is left open where the match is weak. Clone size is not always given. Where it is, it says once, few, many or a class for expanded clones.

D gene: TRBD2
J gene: TRBJ2-1
clone size: NA
V gene: TRBV6-2/TRBV6-3
CDR3 protein: CASRPLAGGRYNEQFF
CDR3 DNA: TGTGCCAGCAGGCCTCTAGCGGGAGGGAGATACAATGAGCAGTTCTTC

D gene: NA
J gene: TRBJ2-1
clone size: few
V gene: TRBV7-9
CDR3 protein: CASSPEGRSYNEQFF
CDR3 DNA: TGTGCCAGCAGCCCCGAGGGCCGATCCTACAATGAGCAGTTCTTC

D gene: NA
J gene: TRBJ1-5
clone size: NA
V gene: TRBV9
CDR3 protein: CASSVAPNQPQHF
CDR3 DNA: TGTGCCAGCAGCGTAGCCCCAAATCAGCCCCAGCATTTT

D gene: TRBD2
J gene: TRBJ2-4
clone size: NA
V gene: TRBV6-5
CDR3 protein: CASSYSGLGNIQYF
CDR3 DNA: TGTGCCAGCAGTTACTCGGGACTAGGAAACATTCAGTACTTC

D gene: NA
J gene: TRBJ2-3
clone size: NA
V gene: TRBV6-2/TRBV6-3
CDR3 protein: CASSYGGRDTDTQYF
CDR3 DNA: TGTGCCAGCAGTTACGGGGGTCGGGACACAGATACGCAGTATTTT

D gene: TRBD1
J gene: TRBJ2-2
clone size: few
V gene: TRBV10-3
CDR3 protein: CAAGTGGNTGELFF
CDR3 DNA: TGTGCCGCCGGGACAGGGGGGAACACCGGGGAGCTGTTTTTT

D gene: NA
J gene: TRBJ1-1
clone size: NA
V gene: TRBV7-9
CDR3 protein: CASSPMGGGMHTEAFF
CDR3 DNA: TGTGCCAGCAGCCCCATGGGTGGGGGTATGCACACTGAAGCTTTCTTT

D gene: NA
J gene: TRBJ2-1
clone size: NA
V gene: TRBV6-4
CDR3 protein: CASSDSTSYNEQFF
CDR3 DNA: TGTGCCAGCAGTGACTCGACTAGCTACAATGAGCAGTTCTTC

D gene: NA
J gene: TRBJ2-2
clone size: few
V gene: TRBV7-6
CDR3 protein: CASSLVWELGELFF
CDR3 DNA: TGTGCCAGCAGCTTAGTATGGGAACTCGGGGAGCTGTTTTTT

D gene: NA
J gene: TRBJ2-3
clone size: once
V gene: TRBV29-1
CDR3 protein: CSVVGATDTQYF
CDR3 DNA: TGCAGCGTTGTGGGGGCGACAGATACGCAGTATTTT

D gene: NA
J gene: TRBJ2-3
clone size: many
V gene: TRBV12-3/TRBV12-4
CDR3 protein: CASTEGDSYTDTQYF
CDR3 DNA: TGTGCCAGCACAGAGGGGGACTCCTACACAGATACGCAGTATTTT

D gene: TRBD1
J gene: TRBJ2-7
clone size: NA
V gene: TRBV3-1
CDR3 protein: CASSQPGQSYEQYF
CDR3 DNA: TGTGCCAGCAGCCAACCGGGACAGTCCTACGAGCAGTACTTC

D gene: NA
J gene: TRBJ2-5
clone size: few
V gene: TRBV5-1
CDR3 protein: CASSLAGAKETQYF
CDR3 DNA: TGCGCCAGCAGCTTGGCTGGGGCTAAAGAGACCCAGTACTTC

D gene: TRBD1
J gene: TRBJ2-2
clone size: many
V gene: TRBV24-1
CDR3 protein: CATGTGKNTGELFF
CDR3 DNA: TGTGCTACTGGGACAGGGAAGAACACCGGGGAGCTGTTTTTT

D gene: NA
J gene: TRBJ2-3
clone size: NA
V gene: TRBV20-1
CDR3 protein: CSARSPPAPKMWTDTQYF
CDR3 DNA: TGCAGTGCTAGAAGCCCCCCAGCGCCCAAGATGTGGACAGATACGCAGTATTTT

D gene: NA
J gene: TRBJ2-2
clone size: NA
V gene: TRBV5-1
CDR3 protein: CASSLETNGELFF
CDR3 DNA: TGCGCCAGCAGCTTGGAAACAAACGGGGAGCTGTTTTTT

D gene: NA
J gene: TRBJ2-5
clone size: few
V gene: TRBV15
CDR3 protein: CATSRDQVESVTGWVETQYF
CDR3 DNA: TGTGCCACCAGCAGAGATCAGGTCGAAAGCGTAACTGGATGGGTAGAGACCCAGTACTTC

D gene: NA
J gene: TRBJ2-7
clone size: few
V gene: TRBV3-1
CDR3 protein: CASSPWTRYEQYF
CDR3 DNA: TGTGCCAGCAGCCCCTGGACGCGCTACGAGCAGTACTTC

D gene: TRBD1
J gene: TRBJ2-7
clone size: many
V gene: TRBV27
CDR3 protein: CASSLLGTVEQYF
CDR3 DNA: TGTGCCAGCAGTTTACTCGGGACAGTCGAGCAGTACTTC

D gene: NA
J gene: TRBJ2-2
clone size: many
V gene: TRBV24-1
CDR3 protein: CATSDRVELFF
CDR3 DNA: TGTGCCACCAGTGATCGGGTGGAGCTGTTTTTT

D gene: NA
J gene: TRBJ2-5
clone size: NA
V gene: TRBV2
CDR3 protein: CASSGGGGRQETQYF
CDR3 DNA: TGTGCCAGCAGTGGAGGAGGGGGCAGGCAAGAGACCCAGTACTTC

D gene: TRBD1
J gene: TRBJ2-2
clone size: NA
V gene: TRBV6-5
CDR3 protein: CASSYGTGGTGELFF
CDR3 DNA: TGTGCCAGCAGTTACGGGACAGGGGGCACCGGGGAGCTGTTTTTT

D gene: TRBD2
J gene: TRBJ2-7
clone size: few
V gene: TRBV12-3/TRBV12-4
CDR3 protein: CASSRTSGSWEQYF
CDR3 DNA: TGTGCCAGCAGTAGGACTAGCGGGAGTTGGGAGCAGTACTTC

D gene: NA
J gene: TRBJ2-1
clone size: few
V gene: TRBV27
CDR3 protein: CASSGTLSEQFF
CDR3 DNA: TGTGCCAGCAGTGGGACATTGAGTGAGCAGTTCTTC

D gene: NA
J gene: TRBJ2-3
clone size: NA
V gene: TRBV6-1
CDR3 protein: CASILRAPNTDTQYF
CDR3 DNA: TGTGCCAGCATCCTCCGGGCCCCTAACACAGATACGCAGTATTTT

D gene: TRBD1
J gene: TRBJ1-6
clone size: few
V gene: TRBV7-3
CDR3 protein: CASSRTGVTSPLHF
CDR3 DNA: TGTGCCAGCAGCCGGACAGGGGTAACATCACCCCTCCACTTT

D gene: TRBD2
J gene: TRBJ2-7
clone size: NA
V gene: TRBV12-3/TRBV12-4
CDR3 protein: CASRYSGSSYEQYF
CDR3 DNA: TGTGCCAGCAGGTATAGCGGGAGCTCCTACGAGCAGTACTTC

D gene: TRBD1
J gene: TRBJ2-1
clone size: many
V gene: TRBV12-3/TRBV12-4
CDR3 protein: CASTRDSYNEQFF
CDR3 DNA: TGTGCCAGCACCAGGGACAGCTACAATGAGCAGTTCTTC

D gene: NA
J gene: TRBJ2-1
clone size: many
V gene: TRBV12-3/TRBV12-4
CDR3 protein: CASSFLGLDYNEQFF
CDR3 DNA: TGTGCCAGCAGTTTTTTGGGATTGGACTACAATGAGCAGTTCTTC

D gene: NA
J gene: TRBJ1-5
clone size: NA
V gene: TRBV6-1
CDR3 protein: CASSDRAPNQPQHF
CDR3 DNA: TGTGCCAGCAGCGATAGGGCCCCCAATCAGCCCCAGCATTTT

D gene: NA
J gene: TRBJ2-2
clone size: NA
V gene: TRBV20-1
CDR3 protein: CSARDPRATGELFF
CDR3 DNA: TGCAGTGCTAGAGATCCCAGGGCCACCGGGGAGCTGTTTTTT

D gene: NA
J gene: TRBJ2-3
clone size: NA
V gene: TRBV29-1
CDR3 protein: CSVVQGSVDTQYF
CDR3 DNA: TGCAGCGTTGTTCAGGGCTCAGTCGATACGCAGTATTTT

D gene: TRBD1
J gene: TRBJ1-1
clone size: few
V gene: TRBV12-3/TRBV12-4
CDR3 protein: CASRPRTGSEAFF
CDR3 DNA: TGTGCCAGCAGACCAAGGACAGGTTCTGAAGCTTTCTTT

D gene: NA
J gene: TRBJ1-1
clone size: NA
V gene: TRBV2
CDR3 protein: CASSIDRTAMNTEAFF
CDR3 DNA: TGTGCCAGCAGCATAGACCGGACAGCCATGAACACTGAAGCTTTCTTT

D gene: NA
J gene: TRBJ1-4
clone size: NA
V gene: TRBV12-3/TRBV12-4
CDR3 protein: CASSFSGRATNEKLFF
CDR3 DNA: TGTGCCAGCAGTTTCTCTGGCAGAGCAACTAATGAAAAACTGTTTTTT

D gene: NA
J gene: TRBJ2-7
clone size: NA
V gene: TRBV5-1
CDR3 protein: CASSLAHNGLLYEQYF
CDR3 DNA: TGCGCCAGCAGCTTGGCCCACAACGGCCTTCTCTACGAGCAGTACTTC

D gene: NA
J gene: TRBJ2-5
clone size: NA
V gene: TRBV7-9
CDR3 protein: CASVQGETQYF
CDR3 DNA: TGTGCCAGCGTTCAGGGTGAGACCCAGTACTTC

D gene: NA
J gene: TRBJ1-2
clone size: NA
V gene: TRBV20-1
CDR3 protein: CSASDSPYGYTF
CDR3 DNA: TGCAGTGCTAGTGACAGTCCGTATGGCTACACCTTC

D gene: TRBD2
J gene: TRBJ2-3
clone size: NA
V gene: TRBV10-3
CDR3 protein: CATMTSGSSTQYF
CDR3 DNA: TGTGCCACCATGACTAGCGGGAGTTCTACGCAGTATTTT

D gene: TRBD1
J gene: TRBJ1-2
clone size: few
V gene: TRBV5-5
CDR3 protein: CASSRLPQGNYGYTF
CDR3 DNA: TGTGCCAGCAGCCGACTTCCACAGGGGAACTATGGCTACACCTTC

D gene: NA
J gene: TRBJ2-7
clone size: few
V gene: TRBV11-2
CDR3 protein: CASSLLGSEGPPDF
CDR3 DNA: TGTGCCAGCAGCTTATTAGGTAGCGAGGGGCCCCCCGACTTC

D gene: NA
J gene: TRBJ1-1
clone size: NA
V gene: TRBV7-9
CDR3 protein: CASSLIGQTWAFF
CDR3 DNA: TGTGCCAGCAGCCTAATTGGACAGACGTGGGCTTTCTTT

D gene: TRBD1
J gene: TRBJ1-6
clone size: few
V gene: TRBV5-1
CDR3 protein: CASSGRTGSNSPLHF
CDR3 DNA: TGCGCCAGCAGCGGACGGACAGGTTCGAATTCACCCCTCCACTTT

D gene: NA
J gene: TRBJ1-2
clone size: NA
V gene: TRBV12-3/TRBV12-4
CDR3 protein: CASSPTDSYGYTF
CDR3 DNA: TGTGCCAGCAGTCCCACGGACAGCTATGGCTACACCTTC

D gene: TRBD1
J gene: TRBJ2-3
clone size: NA
V gene: TRBV5-6
CDR3 protein: CASSHLRTGLGGDTQYF
CDR3 DNA: TGTGCCAGCAGCCACCTTCGGACAGGCTTGGGCGGGGATACGCAGTATTTT

D gene: NA
J gene: TRBJ2-6
clone size: few
V gene: TRBV20-1
CDR3 protein: CSATTGSSGANVLTF
CDR3 DNA: TGCAGTGCTACTACAGGGAGCTCTGGGGCCAACGTCCTGACTTTC

D gene: NA
J gene: TRBJ2-7
clone size: few
V gene: TRBV6-2/TRBV6-3
CDR3 protein: CASSYADRPAKYF
CDR3 DNA: TGTGCCAGCAGTTACGCGGACCGACCGGCCAAGTACTTC

D gene: NA
J gene: TRBJ2-1
clone size: few
V gene: TRBV14
CDR3 protein: CASSQAGLINEQFF
CDR3 DNA: TGTGCCAGCAGCCAAGCTGGGCTCATCAATGAGCAGTTCTTC

D gene: TRBD1
J gene: TRBJ2-5
clone size: NA
V gene: TRBV6-2/TRBV6-3
CDR3 protein: CASTLQGIQETQYF
CDR3 DNA: TGTGCCAGCACCCTACAGGGGATCCAAGAGACCCAGTACTTC

D gene: NA
J gene: TRBJ2-3
clone size: few
V gene: TRBV9
CDR3 protein: CASSVSEAQGATQYF
CDR3 DNA: TGTGCCAGCAGCGTATCCGAAGCGCAAGGCGCTACGCAGTATTTT